The clone carrying this T cell receptor (beta chain) was seen only a few times. The antigen remains unidentified. This entry is derived from a study of T cells in Graves' hyperthyroidism and ophthalmopathy. Study results and limitations: Ophthalmopathy prediction by the model preceded onset by a median roughly 6 months.

V lost 8 bases to trimming and J lost 2 bases; unmatched junction nucleotides: 13. Germline CDR1 and CDR2: SGHTA and FQGNSA. This CDR3 contains 16 residues. RNA transcripts were the template for amplifying TCR beta CDR3 regions. HTBI primers were used for first-round RT-PCR of the TCR CDR3. TCRdb analysed the multiplex PCR reads with MiXCR anew, one entry per CDR3 protein. The sample yields 500,000 to 600,000 distinct CDR3 sequences, around 45% seen once. Patients with uncontrolled infections, other autoimmune diseases, pregnancy or lactation were excluded. Together with thyroid ultrasound, orbital computed tomography, serum thyroxine and TRAb, clinical symptoms were used for diagnoses.

Sequenced input: peripheral blood or thyroid tissue (not recorded which). The chain combines TRBV7-2 with TRBJ2-7; 9 bases are shared with TRBD2. The TCR comes from an adult woman with Graves' disease, either hyperthyroidism or ophthalmopathy (not recorded which). The CDR3 loop reads CASRVTAGGAPYEQYF. Here the CDR3 DNA reads TGTGCCAGCCGTGTTACAGCGGGGGGAGCTCCCTACGAGCAGTACTTC.